Following are 10 T cell receptor beta chains from one sample sequenced in a study of T-cell memory formation after mild COVID-19. Via MiXCR, TCRdb re-called the 5' RACE reads, giving one row per CDR3 protein. The sample includes about 260,000 distinct CDR3 sequences, about 16% of them seen just once. The sample consisted of PBMCs or a T cell subset sorted from them (not recorded which). The receptors stem from a man younger than 35 who had mild COVID-19 (a few samples of this study predate the infection). Cell type and time point are not known.

This clonotype was seen a handful of times. The rearrangement joins TRBV4-1 to TRBJ2-2; D unclear. V gave up 4 bases and J gave up 5 bases, with 11 bases separating them. This CDR3 has 14 residues. Germline CDR1 MGHRA, CDR2 YSYEKL. DNA of the CDR3: TGCGCCAGCAGCCTTGGACCGGTTACCGGGGAGCTGTTTTTT. As protein: CASSLGPVTGELFF.

This chain connects TRBV7-9 to TRBJ2-2, with D possibly being TRBD1 (5 bases). Trimming removed 7 bases from V and 5 bases from J, with 14 bases in between. Germline V gene lookup returns CDR1 SEHNR and CDR2 FQNEAQ (reference sequence). The CDR3 runs 14 residues. The CDR3 is CASNGRAYTGELFF. The CDR3 DNA reads as TGTGCCAGCAACGGCAGGGCCTATACCGGGGAGCTGTTTTTT.

This clonotype was counted between two and nine times. This chain connects TRBV28 to TRBJ1-2, with 7 bases lining up with TRBD1. CDR1 is MDHEN and CDR2 is SYDVKM in the germline V gene. The CDR3 spans 14 residues. V lost 6 bases, J lost 6 bases, and 10 bases stayed unmatched. CDR3 DNA sequence: TGTGCCAGCAGAAAAGCAGGGGGTGGCAATGGCTACACCTTC. It yields the protein CASRKAGGGNGYTF.

The CDR3 spells CASRTGVENTIYF. Here the CDR3 DNA reads TGTGCCAGCAGGACAGGGGTGGAAAACACCATATATTTT. V and J are TRBV12-3 or TRBV12-4 and TRBJ1-3, with 8 bases aligning to TRBD1. J lost 6 bases, V lost 6 bases, and 4 bases had no gene match. The CDR3 runs 13 residues.

The rearrangement links TRBV10-3 to TRBJ2-7, with 12 bases fitting TRBD1. Germline CDR1 and CDR2: ENHRY and SYGVKD. There are 14 residues in the CDR3. Losses at the gene ends were 7 bases for V and 4 bases for J; bases not matched to a gene: 5. CDR3 protein: CAIKPGQGAYEQYF. The CDR3 nucleotides read TGTGCCATCAAACCGGGACAGGGGGCTTACGAGCAGTACTTC.

In its sample, this clonotype ranks as medium-sized. The J gene is TRBJ2-3, the V gene TRBV5-1, with D perhaps TRBD1 or TRBD2 (6 bases each). With 1 base removed from V and 5 bases from J, the gap between germline ends came to 14 bases. There are 15 residues in the CDR3. Germline V lookup: CDR1 SGHRS, CDR2 YFSETQ. CDR3 nucleotide sequence: TGCGCCAGCAGCTTGATGGGGGGCCGGGGAGATACGCAGTATTTT. This gives the protein CASSLMGGRGDTQYF.

This clonotype was counted at least ten times. The chain links TRBV4-3 to TRBJ1-2, with D unresolved. Trimming took off 0 bases at V and 4 bases at J, with 9 bases between the two ends. The CDR3 spans 14 residues. From germline, CDR1 is LGHNA and CDR2 YSLEER. The CDR3 coding sequence is TGCGCCAGCAGCCAAGAAAAAAGTTTCTATGGCTACACCTTC. It codes for CASSQEKSFYGYTF.

The chain links TRBV5-1 to TRBJ2-2; TRBD1 matches at 9 bases. Germline CDR1 reads SGHRS; CDR2 reads YFSETQ. This CDR3 is 14 amino acids long. V shed 4 bases, J shed 5 bases, and the junction held 3 bases outside the gene matches. CDR3 sequence (DNA): TGCGCCAGCAGCAGGGACAGGGAGACCGGGGAGCTGTTTTTT. It yields the protein CASSRDRETGELFF.

There are a few counts of this clonotype. J is TRBJ1-1 and V is TRBV7-2; maybe TRBD1 (5 bases). Germline CDR1 and CDR2: SGHTA and FQGNSA. V was trimmed by 10 bases and J by 1 base, leaving 13 bases between them. The CDR3 is 13 residues long. This CDR3 reads CAIRGVGNTEAFF. CDR3 DNA: TGTGCCATTCGGGGGGTTGGGAACACTGAAGCTTTCTTT.

There are a few counts of this clonotype. The chain couples TRBV5-1 to TRBJ2-1; D may correspond to TRBD1 or TRBD2 (5 bases each). CDR1 and CDR2 (germline): SGHRS, YFSETQ. CDR3 length: 14 residues. The V gene lost 7 bases and the J gene lost 7 bases, with 18 bases spanning the gap. CDR3: CASLMGPGGNEQFF. The CDR3 DNA reads TGCGCCAGCCTCATGGGGCCTGGGGGAAATGAGCAGTTCTTC.